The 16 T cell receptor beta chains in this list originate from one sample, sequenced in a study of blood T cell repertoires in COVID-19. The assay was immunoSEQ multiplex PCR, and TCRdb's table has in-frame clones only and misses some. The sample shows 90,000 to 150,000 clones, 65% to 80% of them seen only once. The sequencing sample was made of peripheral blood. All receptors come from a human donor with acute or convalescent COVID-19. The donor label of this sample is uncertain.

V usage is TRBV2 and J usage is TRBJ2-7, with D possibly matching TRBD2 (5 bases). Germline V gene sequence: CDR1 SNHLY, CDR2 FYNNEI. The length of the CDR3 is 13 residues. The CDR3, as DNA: TGTGCCAGCAGTGAATCTGCGCGGGCTCCTTCAGGCGTC. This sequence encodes CASSESARAPSGV.

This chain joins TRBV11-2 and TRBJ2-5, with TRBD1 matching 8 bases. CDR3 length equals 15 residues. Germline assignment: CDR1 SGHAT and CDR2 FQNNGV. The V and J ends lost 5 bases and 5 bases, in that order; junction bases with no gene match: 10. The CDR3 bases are TGTGCCAGCAGCATAGGACAGGGCCGTGGGGAGACCCAGTACTTC. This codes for CASSIGQGRGETQYF.

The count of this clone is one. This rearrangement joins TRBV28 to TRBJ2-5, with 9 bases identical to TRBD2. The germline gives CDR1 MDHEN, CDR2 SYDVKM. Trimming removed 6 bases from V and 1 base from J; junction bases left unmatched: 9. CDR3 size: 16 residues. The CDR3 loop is CASSTKRGAIQETQYF. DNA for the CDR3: TGTGCCAGCAGCACAAAGCGGGGGGCGATCCAAGAGACCCAGTACTTC.

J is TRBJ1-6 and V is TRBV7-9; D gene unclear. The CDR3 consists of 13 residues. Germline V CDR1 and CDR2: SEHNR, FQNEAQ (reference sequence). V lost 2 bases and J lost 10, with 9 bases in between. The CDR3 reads CASSLTGGSPLHF. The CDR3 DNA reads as TGTGCCAGCAGCTTAACTGGAGGGTCACCCCTCCACTTT. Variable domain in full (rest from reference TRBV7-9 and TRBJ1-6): DTGVSQNPRHKITKRGQNVTFRCDPISEHNRLYWYRQTLGQGPEFLTYFQNEAQLEKSRLLSDRFSAERPKGSFSTLEIQRTEQGDSAMYLCASSLTGGSPLHFGNGTRLTVT.

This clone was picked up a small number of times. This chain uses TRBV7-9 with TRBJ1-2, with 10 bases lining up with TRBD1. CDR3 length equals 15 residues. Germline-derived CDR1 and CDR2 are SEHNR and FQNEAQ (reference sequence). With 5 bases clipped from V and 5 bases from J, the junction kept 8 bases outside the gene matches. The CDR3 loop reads CASSPLRTGGYGYTF. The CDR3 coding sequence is TGTGCCAGCAGCCCACTAAGGACAGGGGGTTATGGCTACACCTTC.

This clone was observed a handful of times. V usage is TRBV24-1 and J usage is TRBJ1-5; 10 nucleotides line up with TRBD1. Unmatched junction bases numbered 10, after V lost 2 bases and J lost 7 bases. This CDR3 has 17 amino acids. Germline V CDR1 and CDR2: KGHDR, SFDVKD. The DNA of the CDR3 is TGTGCCACCAGTGATTCATCGACAGGGGGCTTGCGACAGCCCCAGCATTTT. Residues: CATSDSSTGGLRQPQHF.

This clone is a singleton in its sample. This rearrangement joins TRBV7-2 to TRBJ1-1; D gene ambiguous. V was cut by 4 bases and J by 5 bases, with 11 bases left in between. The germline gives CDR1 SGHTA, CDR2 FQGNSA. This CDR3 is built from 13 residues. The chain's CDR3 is CASSYASGTEAFF. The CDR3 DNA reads TGTGCCAGCAGCTATGCCTCGGGTACTGAAGCTTTCTTT.

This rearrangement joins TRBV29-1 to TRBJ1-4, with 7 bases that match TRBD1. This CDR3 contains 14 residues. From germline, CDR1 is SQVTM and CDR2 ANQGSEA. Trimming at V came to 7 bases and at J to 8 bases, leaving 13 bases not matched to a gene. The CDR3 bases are TGCAGCGCTTCCAAAGGACAGGTTAACGAAAAACTGTTTTTT. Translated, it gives CSASKGQVNEKLFF.

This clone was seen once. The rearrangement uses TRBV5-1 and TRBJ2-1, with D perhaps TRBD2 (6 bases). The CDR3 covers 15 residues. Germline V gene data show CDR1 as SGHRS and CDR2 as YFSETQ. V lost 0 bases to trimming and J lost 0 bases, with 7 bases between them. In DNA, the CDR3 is TGCGCCAGCAGCTTGGACGGGGGCTCCTACAATGAGCAGTTCTTC. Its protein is CASSLDGGSYNEQFF. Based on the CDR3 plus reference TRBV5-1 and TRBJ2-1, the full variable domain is KAGVTQTPRYLIKTRGQQVTLSCSPISGHRSVSWYQQTPGQGLQFLFEYFSETQRNKGNFPGRFSGRQFSNSRSEMNVSTLELGDSALYLCASSLDGGSYNEQFFGPGTRLTVL.

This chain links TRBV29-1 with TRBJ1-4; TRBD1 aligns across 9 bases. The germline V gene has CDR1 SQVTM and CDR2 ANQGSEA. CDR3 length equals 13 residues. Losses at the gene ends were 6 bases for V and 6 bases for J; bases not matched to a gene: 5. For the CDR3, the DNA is TGCAGCGTAAAGGGACAGGGCGATGAAAAACTGTTTTTT. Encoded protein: CSVKGQGDEKLFF.

The chain's CDR3 is CASSLVLGFTGVETQYF. As DNA, the CDR3 is TGCGCCAGCAGCTTGGTACTGGGCTTTACAGGGGTAGAGACCCAGTACTTC. The chain couples TRBV5-1 to TRBJ2-5, with 7 bases that match TRBD1. Germline V gene sequence: CDR1 SGHRS, CDR2 YFSETQ. J was trimmed by 4 bases and V by 0 bases; bases with no gene match: 12. This CDR3 spans 17 amino acids.

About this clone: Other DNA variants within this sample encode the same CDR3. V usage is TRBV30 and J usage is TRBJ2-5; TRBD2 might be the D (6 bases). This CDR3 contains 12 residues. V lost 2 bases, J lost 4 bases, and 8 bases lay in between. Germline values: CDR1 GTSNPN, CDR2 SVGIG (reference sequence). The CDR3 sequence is CAWSLGGETQYF. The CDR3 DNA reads TGTGCCTGGAGTCTCGGGGGAGAGACCCAGTACTTC.

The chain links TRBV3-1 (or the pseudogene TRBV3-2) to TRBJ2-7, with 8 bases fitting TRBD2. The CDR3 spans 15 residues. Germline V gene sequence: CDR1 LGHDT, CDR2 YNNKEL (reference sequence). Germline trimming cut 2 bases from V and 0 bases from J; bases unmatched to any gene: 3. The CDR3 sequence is CASSQLAGSSYEQYF. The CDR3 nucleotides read TGTGCCAGCAGCCAATTAGCGGGAAGCTCCTACGAGCAGTACTTC.

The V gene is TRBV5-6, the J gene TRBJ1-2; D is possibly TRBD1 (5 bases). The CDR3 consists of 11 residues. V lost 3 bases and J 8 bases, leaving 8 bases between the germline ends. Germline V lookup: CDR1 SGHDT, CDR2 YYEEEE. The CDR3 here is CASSYRNGYTF. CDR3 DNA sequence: TGTGCCAGCAGCTACAGGAACGGCTACACCTTC.

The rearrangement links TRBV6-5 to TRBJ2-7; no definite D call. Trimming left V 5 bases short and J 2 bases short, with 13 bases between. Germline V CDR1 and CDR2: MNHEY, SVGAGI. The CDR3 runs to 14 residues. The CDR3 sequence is CASSPREPPYEQYV. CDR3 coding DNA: TGTGCCAGCAGTCCCCGAGAGCCCCCCTACGAGCAGTACGTC.

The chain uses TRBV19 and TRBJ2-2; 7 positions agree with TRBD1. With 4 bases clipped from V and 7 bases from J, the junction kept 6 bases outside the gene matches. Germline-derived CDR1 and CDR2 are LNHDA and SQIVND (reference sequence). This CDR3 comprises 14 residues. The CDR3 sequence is CASSSRGLSGELFF. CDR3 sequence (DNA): TGTGCCAGTAGTAGTAGGGGGCTGAGCGGGGAGCTGTTTTTT.